This is a list of T cell receptor beta chains from one sample in a study of control samples from healthy donors and cancer patients. Sequencing was performed with immunoSEQ multiplex PCR; in TCRdb, only in-frame clones are kept and a portion is missing. This sample has roughly 150,000 clones, with just over 85% found just once. The source material was blood. Receptors originate from a man in his late teens or twenties in good health. The CDR3 runs from the conserved cysteine through the conserved F or W. Each record gives: J gene, V gene, D gene, clone size, CDR3 protein, CDR3 DNA. The D gene is left open where the match is weak. Part of the rows lack a size; the others show once, few, many or a class for expanded clones.

TRBJ2-1 TRBV18 TRBD2 - CASSARLSGEGNEQFF TGTGCCAGCTCAGCACGGTTGTCCGGGGAGGGGAATGAGCAGTTCTTC
TRBJ2-1 TRBV6-4 TRBD2 few CASSDSGTSNEQFF TGTGCCAGCAGTGACTCGGGGACTAGCAATGAGCAGTTCTTC
TRBJ2-7 TRBV7-6 - - CASSLDPSAGPYEQYF TGTGCCAGCAGCTTAGACCCGTCGGCAGGACCCTACGAGCAGTACTTC
TRBJ1-5 TRBV4-1 TRBD1 - CASSQEYALDRAGDQPQHF TGCGCCAGCAGCCAAGAATACGCCTTGGACAGGGCGGGAGATCAGCCCCAGCATTTT
TRBJ1-2 TRBV6-5 - - CATQRGGHGYTF TGTGCCACTCAACGAGGTGGGCATGGCTACACCTTC
TRBJ1-1 TRBV28 - - CASSPSQPTEAFF TGTGCCAGCAGTCCAAGTCAGCCCACTGAAGCTTTCTTT
TRBJ2-6 TRBV28 - - CASSLSGRANVLTF TGTGCCAGCAGTTTATCTGGGAGGGCCAACGTCCTGACTTTC
TRBJ1-2 TRBV7-2 - - CASTLLSVRYGDYGYTF TGTGCCAGCACCCTTTTATCGGTCCGGTATGGCGACTATGGCTACACCTTC
TRBJ1-1 TRBV12-2 - - CASRLRGPTYTEAFF TGTGCAAGTCGCTTAAGAGGGCCCACATACACTGAAGCTTTCTTT
TRBJ1-1 TRBV29-1 TRBD1 - CSVSEGGQGPLVTEAFF TGCAGCGTCTCGGAGGGCGGACAGGGGCCCCTGGTGACTGAAGCTTTCTTT
TRBJ1-2 TRBV5-1 TRBD1 - CASSLADRVNGYTF TGCGCCAGCAGCTTGGCCGACAGGGTTAATGGCTACACCTTC